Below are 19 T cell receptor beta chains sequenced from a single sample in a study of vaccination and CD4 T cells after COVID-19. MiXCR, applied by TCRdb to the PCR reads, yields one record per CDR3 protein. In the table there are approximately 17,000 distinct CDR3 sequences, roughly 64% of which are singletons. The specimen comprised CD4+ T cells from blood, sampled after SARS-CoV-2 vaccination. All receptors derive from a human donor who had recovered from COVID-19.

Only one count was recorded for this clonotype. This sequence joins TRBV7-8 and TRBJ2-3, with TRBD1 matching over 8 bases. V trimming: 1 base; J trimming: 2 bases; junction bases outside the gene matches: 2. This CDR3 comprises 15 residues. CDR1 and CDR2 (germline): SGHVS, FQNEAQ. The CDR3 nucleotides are TGTGCCAGCAGCTTAGGGACAGGGATCACAGATACGCAGTATTTT. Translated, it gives CASSLGTGITDTQYF.

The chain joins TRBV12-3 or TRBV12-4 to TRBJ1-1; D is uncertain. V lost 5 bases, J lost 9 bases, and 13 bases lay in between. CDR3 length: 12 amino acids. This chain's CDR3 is CASSAGILKAFF. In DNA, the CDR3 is TGTGCCAGCAGTGCCGGGATCCTAAAAGCTTTCTTT.

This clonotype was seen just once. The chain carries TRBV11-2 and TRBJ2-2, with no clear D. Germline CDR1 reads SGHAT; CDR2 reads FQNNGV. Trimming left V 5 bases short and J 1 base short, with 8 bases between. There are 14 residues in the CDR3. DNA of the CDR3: TGTGCCAGCAGCAAGCGAGGGAACACCGGGGAGCTGTTTTTT. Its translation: CASSKRGNTGELFF.

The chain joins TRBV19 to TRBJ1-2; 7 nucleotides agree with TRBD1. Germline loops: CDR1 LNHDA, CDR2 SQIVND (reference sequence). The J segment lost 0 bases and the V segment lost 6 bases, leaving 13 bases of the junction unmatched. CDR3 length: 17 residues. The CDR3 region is CASSNPPTGQSNYGYTF. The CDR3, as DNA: TGTGCCAGTAGCAACCCCCCAACGGGACAGTCTAACTATGGCTACACCTTC.

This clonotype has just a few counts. This chain's CDR3 is CSALGGLVGRVEQYF. CDR3 bases: TGCAGTGCTCTGGGTGGACTAGTGGGCAGGGTCGAGCAGTACTTC. The V call is TRBV20-1, the J call TRBJ2-7; 7 bases fit TRBD2. J lost 6 bases, V lost 5 bases, and 16 bases had no gene match. The length of the CDR3 is 15 residues. Germline V lookup: CDR1 DFQATT, CDR2 SNEGSKA (reference sequence).

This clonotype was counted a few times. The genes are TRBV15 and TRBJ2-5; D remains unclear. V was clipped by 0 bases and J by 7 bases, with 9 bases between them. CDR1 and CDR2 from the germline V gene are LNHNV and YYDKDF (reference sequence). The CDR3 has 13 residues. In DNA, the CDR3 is TGTGCCACCAGCAGAGATAGGACCGTGACCCAGTACTTC. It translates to CATSRDRTVTQYF.

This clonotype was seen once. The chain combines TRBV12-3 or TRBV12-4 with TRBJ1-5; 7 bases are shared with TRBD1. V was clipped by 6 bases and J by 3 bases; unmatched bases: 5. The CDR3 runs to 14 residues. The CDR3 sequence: CASSPTGYNQPQHF. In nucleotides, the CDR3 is TGTGCCAGCAGCCCGACAGGGTACAATCAGCCCCAGCATTTT.

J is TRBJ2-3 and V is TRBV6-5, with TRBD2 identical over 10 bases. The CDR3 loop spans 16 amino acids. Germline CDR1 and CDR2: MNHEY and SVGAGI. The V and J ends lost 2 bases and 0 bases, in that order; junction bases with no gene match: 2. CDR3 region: CASSYLGLASTDTQYF. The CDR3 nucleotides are TGTGCCAGCAGTTACCTGGGACTAGCGAGCACAGATACGCAGTATTTT.

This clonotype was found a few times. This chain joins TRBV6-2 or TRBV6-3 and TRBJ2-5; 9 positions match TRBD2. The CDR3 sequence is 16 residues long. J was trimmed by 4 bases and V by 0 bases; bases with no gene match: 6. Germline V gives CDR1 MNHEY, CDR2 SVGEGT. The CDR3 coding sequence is TGTGCCAGCAGTTACTCCTTAGCGGGAGTAGGAGAGACCCAGTACTTC. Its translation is CASSYSLAGVGETQYF.

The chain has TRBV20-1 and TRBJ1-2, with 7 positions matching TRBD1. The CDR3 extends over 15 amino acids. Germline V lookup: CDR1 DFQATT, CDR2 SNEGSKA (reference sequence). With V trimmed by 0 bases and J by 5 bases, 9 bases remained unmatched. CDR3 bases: TGCAGTGCTAGAGATGGAGGAGGGGGCGGATATGGCTACACCTTC. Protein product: CSARDGGGGGYGYTF.

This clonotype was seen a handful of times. This CDR3 reads CASSPDISSYEQYF. The CDR3 nucleotides read TGTGCCAGCAGTCCCGACATAAGTTCCTACGAGCAGTACTTC. The chain carries TRBV27 and TRBJ2-7; D remains ambiguous. The CDR3 is 14 residues long. V was trimmed by 5 bases and J by 1 base, leaving 12 bases between them. Germline CDR1 is MNHEY and CDR2 is SMNVEV (reference sequence).

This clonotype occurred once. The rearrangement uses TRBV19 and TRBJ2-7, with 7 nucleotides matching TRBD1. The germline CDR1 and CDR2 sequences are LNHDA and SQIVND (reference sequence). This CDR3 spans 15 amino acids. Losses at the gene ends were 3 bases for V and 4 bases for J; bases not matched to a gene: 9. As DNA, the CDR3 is TGTGCCAGTAGTATCGCCGGGACAGCAGCTTACGAGCAGTACTTC. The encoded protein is CASSIAGTAAYEQYF.

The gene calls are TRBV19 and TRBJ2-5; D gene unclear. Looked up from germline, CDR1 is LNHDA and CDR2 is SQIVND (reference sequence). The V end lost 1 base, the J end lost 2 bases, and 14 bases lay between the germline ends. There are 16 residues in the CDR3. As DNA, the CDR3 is TGTGCCAGTAGTATAGGACGGCGGAGACCACAAGAGACCCAGTACTTC. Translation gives CASSIGRRRPQETQYF.

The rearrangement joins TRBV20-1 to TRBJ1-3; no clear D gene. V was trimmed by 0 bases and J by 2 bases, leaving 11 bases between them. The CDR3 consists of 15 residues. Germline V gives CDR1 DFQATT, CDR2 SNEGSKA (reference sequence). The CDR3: CSARELGSPGNTIYF. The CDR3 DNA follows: TGCAGTGCTAGAGAGTTGGGCAGCCCTGGAAACACCATATATTTT.

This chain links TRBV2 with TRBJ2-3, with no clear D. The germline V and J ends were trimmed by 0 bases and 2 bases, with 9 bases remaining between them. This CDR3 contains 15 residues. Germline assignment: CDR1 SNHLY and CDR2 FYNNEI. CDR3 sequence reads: CASSEASPYTDTQYF. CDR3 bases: TGTGCCAGCAGTGAAGCGTCGCCGTACACAGATACGCAGTATTTT.

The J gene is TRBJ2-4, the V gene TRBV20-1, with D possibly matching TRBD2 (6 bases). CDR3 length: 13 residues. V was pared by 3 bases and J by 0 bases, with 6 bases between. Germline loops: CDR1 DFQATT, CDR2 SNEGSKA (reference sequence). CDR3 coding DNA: TGCAGTGCTAGCGGGAGAGCCAAAAACATTCAGTACTTC. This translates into CSASGRAKNIQYF.

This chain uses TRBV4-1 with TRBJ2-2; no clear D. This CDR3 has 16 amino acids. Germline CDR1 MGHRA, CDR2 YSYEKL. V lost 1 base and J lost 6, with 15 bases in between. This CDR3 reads CASSQVDMGFPGELFF. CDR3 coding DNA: TGCGCCAGCAGCCAAGTTGATATGGGGTTCCCCGGGGAGCTGTTTTTT.

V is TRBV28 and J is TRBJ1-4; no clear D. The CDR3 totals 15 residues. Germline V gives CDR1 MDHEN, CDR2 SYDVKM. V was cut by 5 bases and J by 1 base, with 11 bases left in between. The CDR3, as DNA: TGTGCCAGCAGTCGTCCGGGAGAAACTAATGAAAAACTGTTTTTT. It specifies CASSRPGETNEKLFF.

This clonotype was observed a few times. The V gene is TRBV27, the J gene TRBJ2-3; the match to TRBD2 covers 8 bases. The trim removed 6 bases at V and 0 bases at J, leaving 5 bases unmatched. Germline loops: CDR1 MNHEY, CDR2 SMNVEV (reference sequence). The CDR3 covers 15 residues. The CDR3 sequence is CASRTLAASTDTQYF. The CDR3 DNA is TGTGCCAGCAGGACACTAGCGGCTAGCACAGATACGCAGTATTTT.